Listed below are T cell receptor beta chains from one sample, sequenced in a study of human T cells and chemical hapten exposure. MiXCR was run by TCRdb on the RACE reads, yielding one entry per CDR3 protein. In the table there are about 82,000 distinct CDR3 sequences, about 6.6% of which are singletons. Material: whole blood, obtained in connection with sensitization to the hapten diphenylcyclopropenone (DPC). Receptor source: a woman aged 30 to 39 with alopecia areata. Some clones in this sample may be carry-over from other donors' samples. Both conserved end residues are part of each CDR3. The D gene is left open where the match is weak. A row's size may be missing; if present it is once, few, many or a size class.

- TRBJ2-2 TRBV12-3/TRBV12-4 - TGTGCCAGCCTCGCCGGGTCCCTCAACACCGGGGAGCTGTTTTTT CASLAGSLNTGELFF
- TRBJ1-1 TRBV20-1 few TGCAGTGCTAGCCACGGTCGGAAAGCTTTCTTT CSASHGRKAFF
- TRBJ1-1 TRBV18 many TGTGCCAGCTCACCACCCGAGTTAGACAGAAATAAAGCTTTCTTT CASSPPELDRNKAFF
- TRBJ2-6 TRBV18 many TGTGCCAGCTCACCAGACGCGCTTGCTGGGGCCAACGTCCTGACTTTC CASSPDALAGANVLTF
- TRBJ1-1 TRBV12-3/TRBV12-4 many TGTGCCAGCAGTTTAGTGGGGCCCGCACTTGAAGCTTTCTTT CASSLVGPALEAFF
TRBD1 TRBJ1-1 TRBV9 - TGTGCCAGCAGCGCCGCGACAGGGGGGACTGAAGCTTTCTTT CASSAATGGTEAFF
- TRBJ2-1 TRBV4-2 few TGTGCCAGCAGCCAAGATTTACTAGCCGGAAGTGAGCAGTTCTTC CASSQDLLAGSEQFF
- TRBJ2-1 TRBV7-2 many TGTGCCAGCAGCTTAATCGCTTCCAATGAGCAGTTCTTC CASSLIASNEQFF
- TRBJ2-6 TRBV29-1 many TGCAGCGTTATCTCTGGGGCCAACGTCCTGACTTTC CSVISGANVLTF
TRBD2 TRBJ2-3 TRBV9 many TGTGCCAGCAGCGTAGCTACTTCCGGCGGGGGACGCACAGATACGCAGTATTTT CASSVATSGGGRTDTQYF
- TRBJ2-1 TRBV15 many TGTGCCACCAGCACCCAGCCCGGCGCCCGGGTCGACAGTGAGCAGTTCTTC CATSTQPGARVDSEQFF
TRBD1 TRBJ1-3 TRBV4-2 - TGTGCCAGCAGCCAAGGGGTAGGGACAGGGGCCTCTGGAAACACCATATATTTT CASSQGVGTGASGNTIYF
- TRBJ1-5 TRBV11-2 many TGTGCCAGCAGCCAAACGACAGGAAATCAGCCCCAGCATTTT CASSQTTGNQPQHF
- TRBJ1-2 TRBV27 - TGTGCCAGCAGTTCCGCAGGAGAGGGGCTTCGAGATGGCTACACCTTC CASSSAGEGLRDGYTF
- TRBJ2-3 TRBV11-2 many TGTGCCAGCAGCTTAACAGCGGATACGCAGTATTTT CASSLTADTQYF
- TRBJ1-1 TRBV5-1 few TGCGCCAGCAGCTTCAGAGAAGTGAACACTGAAGCTTTCTTT CASSFREVNTEAFF
- TRBJ2-5 TRBV9 many TGTGCCAGCAGCCGGAAGGGGGGGGGCCAAGAGACCCAGTACTTC CASSRKGGGQETQYF
- TRBJ1-2 TRBV29-1 many TGCAGCGTTGAAATCTTCGGGCAGTGGATCTATGGCTACACCTTC CSVEIFGQWIYGYTF
TRBD1 TRBJ2-3 TRBV29-1 many TGCAGCGTGGGGGACAGACTTAGCACAGATACGCAGTATTTT CSVGDRLSTDTQYF
TRBD2 TRBJ2-7 TRBV6-2/TRBV6-3 many TGTGCCAGCAGTTACAGGCTAATTGGGACTAGCGTTGGTTACGAGCAGTACTTC CASSYRLIGTSVGYEQYF
- TRBJ2-4 TRBV18 - TGTGCCAGCTCACGGGACAACCCCTATGCCAAAAACATTCAGTACTTC CASSRDNPYAKNIQYF
- TRBJ1-5 TRBV15 many TGTGCCACCAGCAGAACCAGCGGACAGTTAAGCAATCAGCCCCAGCATTTT CATSRTSGQLSNQPQHF
- TRBJ1-3 TRBV21-1 few TGTGCGGTGGAGGGCCACTCTGGAAACACCATATATTTT CAVEGHSGNTIYF
TRBD1 TRBJ1-5 TRBV6-6 - TGTGCCAGCAGTTACTCGATGATGGGACAGGGGAGTAAGGGGCAGCCCCAGCATTTT CASSYSMMGQGSKGQPQHF
- TRBJ1-1 TRBV7-9 few TGTGCCAGCAGCTTCGAAAACACTGAAGCTTTCTTT CASSFENTEAFF
- TRBJ2-3 TRBV14 few TGTGCCAGCAGCCAAGTCATCCGGGACCGAGGGGAAGATACGCAGTATTTT CASSQVIRDRGEDTQYF
TRBD1 TRBJ1-2 TRBV18 many TGTGCCAGCTCAAAAGAAGACAGGGGATACCTTGGCTACACCTTC CASSKEDRGYLGYTF
- TRBJ1-1 TRBV7-6 - TGTGCCAGCAGCTTGGGGGGATCGGGGAGCACTGAAGCTTTCTTT CASSLGGSGSTEAFF
TRBD1 TRBJ2-6 TRBV20-1 few TGCAGTGCTAGAGATGGAAACAGGGGGAGTGGGGCCAACGTCCTGACTTTC CSARDGNRGSGANVLTF
TRBD2 TRBJ2-3 TRBV11-2 few TGTGCCAGCGTCCGGGGGGTCGTCACAGATACGCAGTATTTT CASVRGVVTDTQYF
TRBD1 TRBJ1-2 TRBV12-3/TRBV12-4 - TGTGCCAGCAGCCCCAGGGGGGCGAACTATGGCTACACCTTC CASSPRGANYGYTF
- TRBJ1-3 TRBV6-5 many TGTGCCAGCACGAGCCAAGGAAACACCATATATTTT CASTSQGNTIYF
- TRBJ1-1 TRBV2 many TGTGCCAGCAGTCCCGCCCCGTTGCCGGGGGTAACCAACACTGAAGCTTTCTTT CASSPAPLPGVTNTEAFF
- TRBJ2-7 TRBV29-1 many TGCAGCGCCAGGACTAACCTCTACGAGCAGTACTTC CSARTNLYEQYF
- TRBJ1-1 TRBV5-1 many TGCGCCAGCAGGTTGGAGGGCGGGACTGAAGCTTTCTTT CASRLEGGTEAFF
TRBD1 TRBJ1-3 TRBV5-1 few TGCGCCAGCAGCCCGACAGGGGGGGCTTCCCCTGGAAACACCATATATTTT CASSPTGGASPGNTIYF
- TRBJ1-4 TRBV30 - TGTGCTAGCGGTGGGGCAGGGTATGAAAAACTGTTTTTT CASGGAGYEKLFF
- TRBJ1-5 TRBV27 many TGTGCCAGCAGTTTTAGAGGGCAGCCCCAGCATTTT CASSFRGQPQHF
- TRBJ2-7 TRBV5-1 many TGCGCCAGCAGCGGCGCTTACGAGCAGTACTTC CASSGAYEQYF
- TRBJ2-2 TRBV5-1 - TGCGCCAGCAGCTTGGCTCAGATCGGGGAGCTGTTTTTT CASSLAQIGELFF
TRBD2 TRBJ2-3 TRBV5-1 many TGCGCCAGCAGCTTGGCGCGCATTAGCGGGAGGAACACAGATACGCAGTATTTT CASSLARISGRNTDTQYF
- TRBJ2-6 TRBV10-3 many TGTGCCACCGGGACGGAGGGGAGCGGGGCCAACGTCCTGACTTTC CATGTEGSGANVLTF
TRBD1 TRBJ1-1 TRBV7-3 many TGTGCCAGCAGCTTATTGGGACAGGGGATTGTTTTCTTT CASSLLGQGIVFF